This T cell receptor beta chain was recovered during a study of PD-1 and CTLA-4 blockade in melanoma. V was shortened by 0 bases and J by 3 bases, with 15 bases between the two germline ends. The CDR3 extends over 17 amino acids. In germline, CDR1 is SGDLS, CDR2 YYNGEE. TCRdb's table, derived via immunoSEQ multiplex PCR, lists solely in-frame clones and lacks some. Of over 25,000 clones listed, 85% to 90% were seen once; the top ten hold over 6.5%. Sequenced here: CD8+ T cells from peripheral blood, sampled before anti-PD-1 treatment. This TCR derives from a human donor with melanoma. The chain combines TRBV9 with TRBJ1-4, with D hard to call. The CDR3 region is CASSVGHGPAANEKLFF. Written as DNA, the CDR3 is TGTGCCAGCAGCGTAGGACACGGCCCGGCGGCTAATGAAAAACTGTTTTTT.